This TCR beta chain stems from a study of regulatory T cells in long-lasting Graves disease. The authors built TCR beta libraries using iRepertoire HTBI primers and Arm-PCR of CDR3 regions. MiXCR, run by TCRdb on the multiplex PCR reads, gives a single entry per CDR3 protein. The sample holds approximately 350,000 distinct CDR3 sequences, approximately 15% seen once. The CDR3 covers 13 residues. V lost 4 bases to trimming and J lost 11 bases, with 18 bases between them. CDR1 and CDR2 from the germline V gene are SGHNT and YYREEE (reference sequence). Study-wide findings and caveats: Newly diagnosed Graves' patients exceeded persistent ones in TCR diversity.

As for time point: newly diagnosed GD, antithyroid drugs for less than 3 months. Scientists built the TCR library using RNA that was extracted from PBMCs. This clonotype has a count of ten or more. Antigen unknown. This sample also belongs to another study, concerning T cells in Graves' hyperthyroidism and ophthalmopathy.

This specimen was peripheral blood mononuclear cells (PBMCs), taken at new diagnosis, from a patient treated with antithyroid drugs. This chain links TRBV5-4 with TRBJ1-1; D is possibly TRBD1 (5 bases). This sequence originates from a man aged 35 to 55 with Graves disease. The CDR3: CASSVPLGRDAFF. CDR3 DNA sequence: TGTGCCAGCAGCGTACCTCTCGGCAGGGATGCTTTCTTT.